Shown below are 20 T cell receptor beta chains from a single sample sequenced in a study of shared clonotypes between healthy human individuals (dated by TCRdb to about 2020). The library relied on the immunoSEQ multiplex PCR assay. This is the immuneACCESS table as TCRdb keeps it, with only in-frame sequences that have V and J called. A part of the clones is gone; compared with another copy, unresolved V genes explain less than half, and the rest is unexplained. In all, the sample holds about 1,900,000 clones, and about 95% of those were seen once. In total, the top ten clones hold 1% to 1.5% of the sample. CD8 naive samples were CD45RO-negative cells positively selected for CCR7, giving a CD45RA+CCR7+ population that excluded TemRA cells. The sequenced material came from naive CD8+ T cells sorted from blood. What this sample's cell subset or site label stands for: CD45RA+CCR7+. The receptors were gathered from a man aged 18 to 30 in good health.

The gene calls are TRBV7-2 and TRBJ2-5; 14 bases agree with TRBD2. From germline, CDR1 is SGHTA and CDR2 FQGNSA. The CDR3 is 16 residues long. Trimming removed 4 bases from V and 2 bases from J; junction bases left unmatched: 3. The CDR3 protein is CASSSWTSGGQETQYF. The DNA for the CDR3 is TGTGCCAGCAGCTCCTGGACTAGCGGGGGGCAAGAGACCCAGTACTTC.

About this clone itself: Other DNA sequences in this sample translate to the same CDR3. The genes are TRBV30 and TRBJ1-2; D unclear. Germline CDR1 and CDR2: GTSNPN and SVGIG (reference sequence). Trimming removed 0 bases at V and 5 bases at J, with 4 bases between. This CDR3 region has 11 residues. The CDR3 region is CAWSVDYGYTF. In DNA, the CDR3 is TGTGCCTGGAGTGTGGATTATGGCTACACCTTC.

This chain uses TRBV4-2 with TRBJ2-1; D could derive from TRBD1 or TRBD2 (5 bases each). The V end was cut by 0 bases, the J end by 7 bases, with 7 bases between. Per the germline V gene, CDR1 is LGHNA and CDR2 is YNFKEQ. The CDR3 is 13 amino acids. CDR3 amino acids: CASSQDEGNEQFF. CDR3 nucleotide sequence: TGTGCCAGCAGCCAAGATGAGGGGAATGAGCAGTTCTTC.

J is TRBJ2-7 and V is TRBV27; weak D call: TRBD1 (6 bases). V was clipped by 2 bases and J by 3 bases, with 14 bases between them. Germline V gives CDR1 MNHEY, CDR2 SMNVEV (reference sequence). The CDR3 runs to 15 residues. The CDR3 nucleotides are TGTGCCAGCAGTTTAGGGACACCGACATTCTACGAGCAGTACTTC. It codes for CASSLGTPTFYEQYF.

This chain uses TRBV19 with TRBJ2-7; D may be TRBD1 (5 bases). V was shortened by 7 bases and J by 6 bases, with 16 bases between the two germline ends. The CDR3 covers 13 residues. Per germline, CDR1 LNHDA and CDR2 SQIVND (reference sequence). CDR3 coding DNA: TGTGCCAGTATTGACAGCCAAACTGGCGAGCAGTACTTC. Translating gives CASIDSQTGEQYF.

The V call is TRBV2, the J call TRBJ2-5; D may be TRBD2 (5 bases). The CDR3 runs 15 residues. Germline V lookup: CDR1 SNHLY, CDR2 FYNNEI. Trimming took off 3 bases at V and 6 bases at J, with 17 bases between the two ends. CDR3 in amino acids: CASSDGLAGYQTQYF. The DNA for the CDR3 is TGTGCCAGCAGTGATGGCCTAGCCGGATACCAGACCCAGTACTTC.

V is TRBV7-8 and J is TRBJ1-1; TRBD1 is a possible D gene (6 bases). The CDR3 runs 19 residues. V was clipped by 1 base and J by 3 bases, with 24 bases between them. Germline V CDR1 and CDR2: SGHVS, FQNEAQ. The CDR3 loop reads CASSLVIRTVHLGDTEAFF. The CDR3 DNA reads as TGTGCCAGCAGCTTAGTTATTAGGACAGTACACTTGGGGGACACTGAAGCTTTCTTT.

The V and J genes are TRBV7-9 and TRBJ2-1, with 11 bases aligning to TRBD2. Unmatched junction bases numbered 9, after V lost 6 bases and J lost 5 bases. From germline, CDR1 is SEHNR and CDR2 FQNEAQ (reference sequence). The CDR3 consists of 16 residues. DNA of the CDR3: TGTGCCAGCAGTTACGGACTAGCGGGCAAGGACAATGAGCAGTTCTTC. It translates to CASSYGLAGKDNEQFF. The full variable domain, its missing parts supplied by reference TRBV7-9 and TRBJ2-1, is DTGVSQNPRHKITKRGQNVTFRCDPISEHNRLYWYRQTLGQGPEFLTYFQNEAQLEKSRLLSDRFSAERPKGSFSTLEIQRTEQGDSAMYLCASSYGLAGKDNEQFFGPGTRLTVL.

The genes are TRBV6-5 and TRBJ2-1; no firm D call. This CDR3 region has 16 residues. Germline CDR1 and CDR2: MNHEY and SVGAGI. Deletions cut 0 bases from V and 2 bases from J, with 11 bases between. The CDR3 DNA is TGTGCCAGCAGTTACTCGGCGGAAATCCCCTACAATGAGCAGTTCTTC. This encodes CASSYSAEIPYNEQFF.

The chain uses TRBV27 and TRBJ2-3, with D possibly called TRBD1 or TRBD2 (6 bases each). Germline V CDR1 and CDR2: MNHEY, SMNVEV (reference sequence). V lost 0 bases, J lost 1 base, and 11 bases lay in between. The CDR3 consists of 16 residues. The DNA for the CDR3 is TGTGCCAGCAGTTTATCGATGGGGGGCGGCACAGATACGCAGTATTTT. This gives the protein CASSLSMGGGTDTQYF.

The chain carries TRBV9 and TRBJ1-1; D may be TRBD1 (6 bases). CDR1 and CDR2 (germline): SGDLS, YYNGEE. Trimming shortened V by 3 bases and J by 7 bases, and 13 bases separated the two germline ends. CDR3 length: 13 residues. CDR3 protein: CASSAGAALEAFF. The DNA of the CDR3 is TGTGCCAGCAGCGCGGGGGCAGCCCTTGAAGCTTTCTTT.

The CDR3 region has the DNA TGTGCCAGCTCACAGGGGTTCGCCGAGCAGTACTTC. Translation gives CASSQGFAEQYF. The chain has TRBV18 and TRBJ2-7; a possible D gene is TRBD1 (5 bases). V lost 4 bases and J 6 bases, leaving 10 bases between the germline ends. The CDR3 is made up of 12 amino acids. Germline assignment: CDR1 KGHSH and CDR2 LQKENI. The variable domain in full, completed from reference TRBV18 and TRBJ2-7, reads NAGVMQNPRHLVRRRGQEARLRCSPMKGHSHVYWYRQLPEEGLKFMVYLQKENIIDESGMPKERFSAEFPKEGPSILRIQQVVRGDSAAYFCASSQGFAEQYFGPGTRLTVT.

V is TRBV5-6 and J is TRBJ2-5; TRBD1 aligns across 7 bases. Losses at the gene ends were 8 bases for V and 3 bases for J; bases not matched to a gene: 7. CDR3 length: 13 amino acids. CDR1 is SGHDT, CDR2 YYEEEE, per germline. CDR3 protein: CASKQGFEETQYF. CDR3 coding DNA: TGTGCCAGTAAACAGGGGTTTGAAGAGACCCAGTACTTC.

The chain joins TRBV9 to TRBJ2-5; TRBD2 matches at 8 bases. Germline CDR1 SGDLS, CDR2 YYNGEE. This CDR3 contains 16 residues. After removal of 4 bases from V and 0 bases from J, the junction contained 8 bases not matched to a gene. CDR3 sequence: CASSSAGATYQETQYF. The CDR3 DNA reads TGTGCCAGCAGCTCAGCGGGGGCGACGTACCAAGAGACCCAGTACTTC. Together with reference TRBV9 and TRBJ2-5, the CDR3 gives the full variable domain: DSGVTQTPKHLITATGQRVTLRCSPRSGDLSVYWYQQSLDQGLQFLIQYYNGEERAKGNILERFSAQQFPDLHSELNLSSLELGDSALYFCASSSAGATYQETQYFGPGTRLLVL.

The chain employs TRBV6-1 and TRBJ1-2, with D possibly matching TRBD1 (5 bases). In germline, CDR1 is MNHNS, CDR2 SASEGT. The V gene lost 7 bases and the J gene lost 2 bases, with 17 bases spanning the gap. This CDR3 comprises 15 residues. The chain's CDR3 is CASTFDRGWNYGYTF. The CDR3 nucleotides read TGTGCCAGCACCTTTGACAGAGGATGGAACTATGGCTACACCTTC.

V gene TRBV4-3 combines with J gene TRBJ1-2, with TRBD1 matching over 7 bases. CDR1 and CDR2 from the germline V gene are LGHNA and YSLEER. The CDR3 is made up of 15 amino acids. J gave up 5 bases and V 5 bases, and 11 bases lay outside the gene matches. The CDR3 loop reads CASSETGKGLYGYTF. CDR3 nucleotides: TGCGCCAGCAGCGAGACAGGGAAGGGTTTATATGGCTACACCTTC.

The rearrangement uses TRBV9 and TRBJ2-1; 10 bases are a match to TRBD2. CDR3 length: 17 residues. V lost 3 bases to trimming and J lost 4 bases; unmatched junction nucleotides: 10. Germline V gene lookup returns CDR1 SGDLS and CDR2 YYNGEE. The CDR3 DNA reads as TGTGCCAGCAGCGACAGCGGGGGGGCCTTGGTGTACAATGAGCAGTTCTTC. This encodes CASSDSGGALVYNEQFF.

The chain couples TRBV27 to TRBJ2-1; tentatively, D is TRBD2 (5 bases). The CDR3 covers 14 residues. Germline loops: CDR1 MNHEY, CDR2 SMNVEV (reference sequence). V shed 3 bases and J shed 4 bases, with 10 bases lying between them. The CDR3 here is CASSFALAYNEQFF. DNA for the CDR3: TGTGCCAGCAGTTTCGCTCTAGCTTACAATGAGCAGTTCTTC.

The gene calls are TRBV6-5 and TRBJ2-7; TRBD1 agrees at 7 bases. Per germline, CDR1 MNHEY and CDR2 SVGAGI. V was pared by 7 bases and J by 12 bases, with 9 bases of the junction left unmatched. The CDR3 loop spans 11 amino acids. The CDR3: CASNEGGWGYF. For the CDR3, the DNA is TGTGCCAGCAATGAAGGGGGCTGGGGGTACTTC.

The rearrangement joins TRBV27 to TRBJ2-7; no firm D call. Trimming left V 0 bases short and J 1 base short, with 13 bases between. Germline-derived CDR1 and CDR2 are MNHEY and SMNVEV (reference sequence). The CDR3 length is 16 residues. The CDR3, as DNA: TGTGCCAGCAGTTTATCAACGTCTTACATTTCCTACGAGCAGTACTTC. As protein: CASSLSTSYISYEQYF.